This T cell receptor beta chain comes out of a study of T cell responses to AZD1222 COVID-19 vaccine. Generated by immunoSEQ multiplex PCR, the TCRdb table keeps only in-frame clones and is missing some. The sample lists approximately 94,000 clones; about 86% were seen once. The sample was peripheral blood, taken on day 0 of AZD1222 vaccination. This receptor was obtained from an adult in good health.

CDR3 sequence (DNA): TGTGCCTGGAGTGTACTGGGGGAAAAACTGTTTTTT. Its protein product is CAWSVLGEKLFF. The V call is TRBV30, the J call TRBJ1-4, with D unclear. CDR1 and CDR2 from the germline V gene are GTSNPN and SVGIG (reference sequence). The CDR3 runs 12 residues. V lost 0 bases and J lost 8, with 7 bases in between.